Each of the 14 T cell receptor beta chains below was sequenced from the same sample in a study of T cells in Graves' hyperthyroidism and ophthalmopathy. TCR beta CDR3 sequences were amplified from RNA transcripts. The HTBI primer set drove a first-round RT-PCR of the TCR CDR3. TCRdb re-analysed the multiplex PCR reads in MiXCR, keeping a single row per CDR3 protein. The sample has roughly 500,000 distinct CDR3 sequences; 35% to 50% are singletons. Source material: peripheral blood or thyroid tissue (not recorded which). The receptors originated from an adult woman with Graves' disease, either hyperthyroidism or ophthalmopathy (not recorded which).

This clonotype has at least ten counts. The genes are TRBV20-1 and TRBJ2-7; D is possibly TRBD1 (6 bases). The CDR3 spans 13 residues. V was trimmed by 6 bases and J by 3 bases, leaving 15 bases between them. The germline V gene has CDR1 DFQATT and CDR2 SNEGSKA (reference sequence). CDR3 residues: CSADPYRDYEQYF. As DNA, the CDR3 is TGCAGTGCCGACCCGTACAGGGACTACGAGCAGTACTTC.

This clonotype was detected once. The genes are TRBV6-5 and TRBJ1-2, with D tentatively TRBD1 (5 bases). In germline, CDR1 is MNHEY, CDR2 SVGAGI. This CDR3 has 13 amino acids. V gave up 6 bases and J gave up 4 bases, with 12 bases separating them. CDR3 nucleotide sequence: TGTGCCAGCAGCATTCAGGGTTTCTATGGCTACACCTTC. It translates to CASSIQGFYGYTF.

This clonotype turned up a few times. The rearrangement joins TRBV24-1 to TRBJ1-5, with D possibly matching TRBD1 (5 bases). This CDR3 has 12 residues. Germline CDR1 is KGHDR and CDR2 is SFDVKD. Trimming removed 4 bases from V and 11 bases from J, with 11 bases in between. In DNA, the CDR3 is TGTGCCACCAGTGACCCCATGGGGGCCCAGCATTTT. This codes for CATSDPMGAQHF.

Many counts were recorded for this clonotype. This chain links TRBV6-5 with TRBJ2-7; D is tentatively TRBD1 or TRBD2 (6 bases each). The CDR3 runs to 13 residues. Trimming stripped 6 bases from V and 5 bases from J, with 14 bases between. Germline loops: CDR1 MNHEY, CDR2 SVGAGI. CDR3 sequence: CASRSGGGNEQYF. The CDR3 nucleotides read TGTGCCAGCAGGTCCGGAGGGGGGAACGAGCAGTACTTC.

The V call is TRBV24-1, the J call TRBJ1-5; TRBD1 might be the D (6 bases). Trimming shortened V by 7 bases and J by 5 bases, and 17 bases separated the two germline ends. The CDR3 contains 15 residues. Germline CDR1 and CDR2: KGHDR and SFDVKD. The CDR3 sequence: CATSETGTKDQPQHF. The CDR3 bases are TGTGCCACCAGCGAAACAGGGACAAAGGATCAGCCCCAGCATTTT.

In its sample, this clonotype was seen many times. CDR3 amino acids: CASSLAGGYSPLHF. For the CDR3, the DNA is TGTGCCAGCAGTTTGGCAGGGGGCTATTCACCCCTCCACTTT. V and J are TRBV12-3 or TRBV12-4 and TRBJ1-6, with 8 bases lining up with TRBD1. The CDR3 extends over 14 amino acids. Trimming cost V 3 bases and J 8 bases; bases outside gene matches: 3.

About this clonotype itself: Just one base apart from a much larger clone, this may be a read error. J is TRBJ1-2 and V is TRBV4-3; no reliable D call. CDR1 is LGHNA and CDR2 is YSLEER in the germline V gene. The CDR3 sequence is 14 residues long. The CDR3 sequence is CTSTPNWGSYGYTF. The CDR3 DNA reads TGCACCAGCACCCCAAATTGGGGTTCCTATGGCTACACCTTC.

The CDR3, as DNA: TGTGCCAGCAGCGTCAGGGACAGGGATGGCTACACCTTC. This gives the protein CASSVRDRDGYTF. This chain connects TRBV7-8 to TRBJ1-2; TRBD1 matches 9 bases. The V and J ends lost 5 bases and 6 bases, in that order; junction bases with no gene match: 4. The germline V gene encodes CDR1 SGHVS and CDR2 FQNEAQ. There are 13 residues in the CDR3. Filled out from reference TRBV7-8 and TRBJ1-2, the complete variable domain reads GAGVSQSPRYKVAKRGQDVALRCDPISGHVSLFWYQQALGQGPEFLTYFQNEAQLDKSGLPSDRFFAERPEGSVSTLKIQRTQQEDSAVYLCASSVRDRDGYTFGSGTRLTVV.

A word on this clonotype: This CDR3 is missing its conserved last phenylalanine or tryptophan, likely due to a read error. The DNA is omitted, as the CDR3 cannot be located on it reliably, and the CDR3 follows TCRdb's listing. The chain couples TRBV4-1 to TRBJ1-5. Germline-derived CDR1 and CDR2 are MGHRA and YSYEKL. Counting both end residues, the CDR3 totals 8 amino acids. The CDR3 sequence is CASSSPSV.

This clonotype was observed a few times. The junction departs from germline at one end; a sequencing error may be responsible. The V call is TRBV6-1, the J call TRBJ2-2; possibly TRBD2 for D (5 bases). The CDR3 length is 13 residues. Germline CDR1 is MNHNS and CDR2 is SASEGT. CDR3 bases: TGTGCCAGCAGCTTCCTAGACCCCGGGGAGCCGTTTTTT. As protein: CASSFLDPGEPFF.

This clonotype has just a few counts. Here the CDR3 DNA reads TGTGCCAGCAGCTTCCCTAGCGGGAGCACAGATACGCAGTATTTT. Protein: CASSFPSGSTDTQYF. The V and J genes are TRBV7-9 and TRBJ2-3, with 8 bases identical to TRBD2. V was pared by 3 bases and J by 0 bases, with 2 bases of the junction left unmatched. Germline CDR1 is SEHNR and CDR2 is FQNEAQ (reference sequence). CDR3 length: 15 residues.

This clonotype was found once. V usage is TRBV7-6 and J usage is TRBJ1-6; D might be TRBD1 (5 bases). Germline V gene lookup returns CDR1 SGHVS and CDR2 FNYEAQ. Trimming took 5 bases from V and 9 from J, leaving 14 bases between them. This CDR3 comprises 14 residues. Here the CDR3 DNA reads TGTGCCAGCAGCGCCGGGCCAGGGATTTCACCCCTCCACTTT. Its translation: CASSAGPGISPLHF.

For this clonotype: This could be a read error, since a much larger clone is one nucleotide away. The chain combines TRBV29-1 with TRBJ2-5, with 7 nucleotides matching TRBD2. V trimming: 4 bases; J trimming: 7 bases; junction bases outside the gene matches: 0. CDR3 length: 10 amino acids. Germline V gene data show CDR1 as SQVTM and CDR2 as ANQGSEA. The CDR3 nucleotides read TGCAGCGTTGGGGGGGGGACCCAGTACTTC. This gives the protein CSVGGGTQYF.

V usage is TRBV20-1 and J usage is TRBJ1-2; the D is unclear. V was clipped by 0 bases and J by 6 bases, with 17 bases between them. The CDR3 length is 15 residues. Germline V lookup: CDR1 DFQATT, CDR2 SNEGSKA (reference sequence). CDR3 residues: CSARDGLAGNDGYTF. Here the CDR3 DNA reads TGCAGTGCTAGAGATGGACTAGCGGGGAACGATGGCTACACCTTC.